The text below deals with one TCR beta chain. This sample was taken from a study of beta chain features in type 1 diabetes. The germline V gene encodes CDR1 SGHNT and CDR2 YYREEE (reference sequence). This CDR3 is built from 17 residues. The V segment lost 0 bases and the J segment 5 bases; nucleotides outside the gene matches: 12. The investigators reverse transcribed all of the isolated RNA, so they sequenced expressed TCRB transcripts. Clones were read by immunoSEQ multiplex PCR, and TCRdb kept only the in-frame ones, dropping some. The sample gives around 300,000 clones, roughly 11% of which show up once; over 0.015% is in the top ten.

This clonotype originated in a woman between 25 and 40 years old in good health. This chain links TRBV5-4 with TRBJ2-5; TRBD2 matches 8 bases. The sequenced sample consisted of naive CD4+ T cells from blood. The CDR3 protein is CASSLGIQAGEGETQYF. The CDR3 nucleotides are TGTGCCAGCAGCTTGGGAATTCAAGCGGGAGAGGGTGAGACCCAGTACTTC. Drawing the rest from reference TRBV5-4 and TRBJ2-5, the complete variable domain is ETGVTQSPTHLIKTRGQQVTLRCSSQSGHNTVSWYQQALGQGPQFIFQYYREEENGRGNFPPRFSGLQFPNYSSELNVNALELDDSALYLCASSLGIQAGEGETQYFGPGTRLLVL.